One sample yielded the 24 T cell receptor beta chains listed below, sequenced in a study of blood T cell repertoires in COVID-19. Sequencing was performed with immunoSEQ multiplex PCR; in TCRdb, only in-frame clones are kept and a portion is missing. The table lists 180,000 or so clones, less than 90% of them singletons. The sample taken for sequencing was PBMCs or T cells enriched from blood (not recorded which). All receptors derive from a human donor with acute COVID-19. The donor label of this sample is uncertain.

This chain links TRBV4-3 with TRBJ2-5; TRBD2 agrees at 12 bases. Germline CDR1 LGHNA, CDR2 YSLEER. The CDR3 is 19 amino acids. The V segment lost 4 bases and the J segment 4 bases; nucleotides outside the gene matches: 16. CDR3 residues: CASSLLPGLAGGQGETQYF. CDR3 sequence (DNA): TGCGCCAGCAGCCTCCTCCCGGGGCTAGCGGGGGGGCAAGGAGAGACCCAGTACTTC.

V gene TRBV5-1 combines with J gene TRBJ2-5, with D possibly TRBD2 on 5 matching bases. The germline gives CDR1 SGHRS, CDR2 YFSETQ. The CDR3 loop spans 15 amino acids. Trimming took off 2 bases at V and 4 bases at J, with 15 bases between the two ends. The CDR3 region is CASSLSRGSVETQYF. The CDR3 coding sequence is TGCGCCAGCAGCTTAAGTAGAGGGTCGGTAGAGACCCAGTACTTC.

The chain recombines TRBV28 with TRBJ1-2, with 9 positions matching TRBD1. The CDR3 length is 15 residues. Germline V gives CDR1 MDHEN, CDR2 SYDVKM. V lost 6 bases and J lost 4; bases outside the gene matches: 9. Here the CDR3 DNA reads TGTGCCAGCAGCGAACAGGGGGCGCTTAGCTATGGCTACACCTTC. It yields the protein CASSEQGALSYGYTF.

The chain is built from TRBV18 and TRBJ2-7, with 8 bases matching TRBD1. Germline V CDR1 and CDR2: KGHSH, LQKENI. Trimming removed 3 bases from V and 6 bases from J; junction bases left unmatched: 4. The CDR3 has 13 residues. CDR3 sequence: CASSPVRGPEQYF. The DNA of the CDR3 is TGTGCCAGCTCACCTGTCAGGGGGCCCGAGCAGTACTTC.

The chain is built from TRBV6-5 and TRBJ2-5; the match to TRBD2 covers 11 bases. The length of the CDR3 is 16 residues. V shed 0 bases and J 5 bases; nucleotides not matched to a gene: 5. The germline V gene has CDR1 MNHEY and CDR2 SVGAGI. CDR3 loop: CASSYSRLAGGETQYF. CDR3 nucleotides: TGTGCCAGCAGTTACTCGCGGCTAGCGGGGGGTGAGACCCAGTACTTC.

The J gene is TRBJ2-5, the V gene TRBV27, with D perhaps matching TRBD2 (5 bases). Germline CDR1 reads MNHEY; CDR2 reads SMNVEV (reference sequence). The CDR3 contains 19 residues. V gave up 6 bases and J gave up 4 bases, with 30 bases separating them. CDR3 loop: CASSPVFGFLEGSIETQYF. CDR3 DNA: TGTGCCAGCAGCCCAGTCTTCGGGTTCCTTGAGGGATCGATAGAGACCCAGTACTTC.

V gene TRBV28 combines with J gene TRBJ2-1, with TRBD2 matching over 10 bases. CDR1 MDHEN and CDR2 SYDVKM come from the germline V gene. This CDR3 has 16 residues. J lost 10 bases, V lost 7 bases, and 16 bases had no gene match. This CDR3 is CASTSGGQRGFYEQFF. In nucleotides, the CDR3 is TGTGCCAGCACTAGCGGGGGCCAGAGGGGGTTCTACGAGCAGTTCTTC.

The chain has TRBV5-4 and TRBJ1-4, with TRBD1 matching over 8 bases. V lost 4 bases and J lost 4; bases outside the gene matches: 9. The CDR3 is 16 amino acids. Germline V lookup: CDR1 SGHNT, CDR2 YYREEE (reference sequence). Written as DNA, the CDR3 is TGTGCCAGCAGCACCCGACAGGGGCGCGATAATGAAAAACTGTTTTTT. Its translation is CASSTRQGRDNEKLFF.

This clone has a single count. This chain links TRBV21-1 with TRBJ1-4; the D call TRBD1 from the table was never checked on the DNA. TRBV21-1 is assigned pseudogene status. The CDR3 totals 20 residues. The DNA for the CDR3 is TGTGCCAGCAGCAACAGAATAGACGGACAGCTTACTCCAACTAATGAAAAACTGTTTTTT. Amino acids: CASSNRIDGQLTPTNEKLFF.

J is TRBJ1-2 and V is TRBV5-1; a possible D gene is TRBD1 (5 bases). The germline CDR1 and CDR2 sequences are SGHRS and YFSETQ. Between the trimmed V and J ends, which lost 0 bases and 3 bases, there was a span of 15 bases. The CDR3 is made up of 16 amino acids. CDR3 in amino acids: CASSLVPGIGDYGYTF. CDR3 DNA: TGCGCCAGCAGCTTGGTTCCAGGGATCGGTGACTATGGCTACACCTTC.

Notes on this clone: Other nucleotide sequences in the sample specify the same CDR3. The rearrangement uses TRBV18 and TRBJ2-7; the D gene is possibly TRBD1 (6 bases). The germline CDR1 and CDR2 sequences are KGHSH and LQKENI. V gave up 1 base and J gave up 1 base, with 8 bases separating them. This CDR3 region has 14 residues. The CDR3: CASSPQDSSYEQYF. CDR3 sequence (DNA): TGTGCCAGCTCACCACAGGACAGTTCCTACGAGCAGTACTTC.

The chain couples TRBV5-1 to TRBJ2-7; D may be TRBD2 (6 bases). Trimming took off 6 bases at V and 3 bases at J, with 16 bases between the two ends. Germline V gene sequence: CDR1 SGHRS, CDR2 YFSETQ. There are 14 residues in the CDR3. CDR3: CASTTGGGDYEQYF. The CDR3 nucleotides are TGCGCCAGCACTACCGGGGGTGGGGACTACGAGCAGTACTTC.

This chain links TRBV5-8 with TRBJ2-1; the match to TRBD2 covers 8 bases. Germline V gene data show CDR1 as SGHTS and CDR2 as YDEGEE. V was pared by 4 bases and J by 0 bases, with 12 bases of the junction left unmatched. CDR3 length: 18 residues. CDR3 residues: CASSPTPSGLISYNEQFF. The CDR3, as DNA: TGTGCCAGCAGCCCAACCCCTAGCGGGTTAATCTCCTACAATGAGCAGTTCTTC.

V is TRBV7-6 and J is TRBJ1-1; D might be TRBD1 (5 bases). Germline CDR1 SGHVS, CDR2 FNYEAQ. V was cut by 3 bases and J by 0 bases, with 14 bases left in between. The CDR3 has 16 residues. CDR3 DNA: TGTGCCAGCAGCTTGGGCCAGGGTGGAATGAACACTGAAGCTTTCTTT. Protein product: CASSLGQGGMNTEAFF.

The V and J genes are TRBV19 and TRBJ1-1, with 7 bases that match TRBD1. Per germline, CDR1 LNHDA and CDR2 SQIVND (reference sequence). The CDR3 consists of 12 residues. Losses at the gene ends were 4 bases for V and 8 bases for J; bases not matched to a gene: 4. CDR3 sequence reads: CASSSRDREAFF. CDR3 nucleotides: TGTGCCAGTAGTAGCCGGGACAGAGAAGCTTTCTTT.

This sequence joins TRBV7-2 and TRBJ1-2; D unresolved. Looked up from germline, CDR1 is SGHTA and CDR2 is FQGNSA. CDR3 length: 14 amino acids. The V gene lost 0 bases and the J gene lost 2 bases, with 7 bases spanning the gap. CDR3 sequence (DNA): TGTGCCAGCAGCTTAGCGCGAGGAAACTATGGCTACACCTTC. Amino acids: CASSLARGNYGYTF.

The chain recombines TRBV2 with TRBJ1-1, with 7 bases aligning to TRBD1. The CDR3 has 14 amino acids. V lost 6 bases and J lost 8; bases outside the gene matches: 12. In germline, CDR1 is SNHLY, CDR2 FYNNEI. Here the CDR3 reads CASRGLKGASEAFF. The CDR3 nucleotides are TGTGCCAGCAGAGGATTGAAGGGGGCCTCGGAAGCTTTCTTT. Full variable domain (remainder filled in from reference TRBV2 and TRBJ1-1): EPEVTQTPSHQVTQMGQEVILRCVPISNHLYFYWYRQILGQKVEFLVSFYNNEISEKSEIFDDQFSVERPDGSNFTLKIRSTKLEDSAMYFCASRGLKGASEAFFGQGTRLTVV.

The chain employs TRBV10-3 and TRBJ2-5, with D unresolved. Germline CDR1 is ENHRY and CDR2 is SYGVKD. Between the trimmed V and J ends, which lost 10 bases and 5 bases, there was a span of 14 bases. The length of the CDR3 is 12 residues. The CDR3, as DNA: TGTGCCACCGCGGATCCGCCGGAGACCCAGTACTTC. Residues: CATADPPETQYF.

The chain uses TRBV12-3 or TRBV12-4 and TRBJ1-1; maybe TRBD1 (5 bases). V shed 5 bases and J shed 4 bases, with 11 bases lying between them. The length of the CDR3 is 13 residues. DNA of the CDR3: TGTGCCAGCAGTCTTGGGGGGAGCACTGAAGCTTTCTTT. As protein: CASSLGGSTEAFF.

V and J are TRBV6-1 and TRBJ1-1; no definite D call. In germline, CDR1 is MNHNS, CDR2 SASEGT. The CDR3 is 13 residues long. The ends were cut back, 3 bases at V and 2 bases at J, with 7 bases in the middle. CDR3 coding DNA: TGTGCCAGCAGTGAGTCCGGTAACACTGAAGCTTTCTTT. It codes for CASSESGNTEAFF.

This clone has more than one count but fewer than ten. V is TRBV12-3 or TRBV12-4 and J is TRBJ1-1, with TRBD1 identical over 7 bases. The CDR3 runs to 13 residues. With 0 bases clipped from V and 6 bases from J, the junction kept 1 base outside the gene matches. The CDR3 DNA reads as TGTGCCAGCAGTTTAGCAGGGGGCCCTGAAGCTTTCTTT. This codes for CASSLAGGPEAFF.

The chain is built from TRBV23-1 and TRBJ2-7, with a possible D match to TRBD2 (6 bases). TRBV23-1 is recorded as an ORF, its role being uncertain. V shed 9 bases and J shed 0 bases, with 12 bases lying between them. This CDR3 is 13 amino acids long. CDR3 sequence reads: CASGGGLSYEQYF. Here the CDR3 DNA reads TGCGCCAGTGGGGGAGGCCTCTCCTACGAGCAGTACTTC.

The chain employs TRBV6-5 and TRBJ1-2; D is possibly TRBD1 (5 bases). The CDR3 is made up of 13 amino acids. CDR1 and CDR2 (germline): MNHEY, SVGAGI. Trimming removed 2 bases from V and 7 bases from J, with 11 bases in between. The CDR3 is CASSYAGTAGYTF. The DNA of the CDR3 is TGTGCCAGCAGTTACGCGGGGACGGCTGGCTACACCTTC.

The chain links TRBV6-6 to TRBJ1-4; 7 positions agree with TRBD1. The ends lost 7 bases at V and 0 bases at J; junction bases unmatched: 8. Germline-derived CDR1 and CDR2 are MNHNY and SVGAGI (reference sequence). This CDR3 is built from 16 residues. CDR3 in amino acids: CASKEQGLATNEKLFF. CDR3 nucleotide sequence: TGTGCCAGCAAGGAACAGGGGCTTGCAACTAATGAAAAACTGTTTTTT.